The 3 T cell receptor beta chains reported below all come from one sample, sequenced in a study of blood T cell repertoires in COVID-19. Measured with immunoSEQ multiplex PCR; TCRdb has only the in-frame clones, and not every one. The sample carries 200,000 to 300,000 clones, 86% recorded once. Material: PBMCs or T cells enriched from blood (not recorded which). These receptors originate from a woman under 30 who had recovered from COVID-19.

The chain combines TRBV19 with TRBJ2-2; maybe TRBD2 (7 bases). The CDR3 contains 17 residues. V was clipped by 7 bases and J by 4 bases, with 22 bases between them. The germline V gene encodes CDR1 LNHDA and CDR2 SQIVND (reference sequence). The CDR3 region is CASTRIWGGPGTGELFF. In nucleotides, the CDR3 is TGTGCCAGTACCCGAATTTGGGGGGGGCCGGGCACCGGGGAGCTGTTTTTT.

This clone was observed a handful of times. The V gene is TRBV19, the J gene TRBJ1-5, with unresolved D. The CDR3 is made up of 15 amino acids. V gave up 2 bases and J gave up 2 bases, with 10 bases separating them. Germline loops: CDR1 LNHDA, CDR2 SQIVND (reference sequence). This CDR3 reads CASSIQQLGNQPQHF. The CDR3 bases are TGTGCCAGTAGTATACAACAGTTAGGCAATCAGCCCCAGCATTTT.

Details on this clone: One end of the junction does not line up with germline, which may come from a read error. The CDR3 reads CASSLVAGGQEAQYF. The CDR3 DNA is TGCGCCAGCAGCTTGGTAGCGGGGGGGCAAGAGGCCCAGTACTTC. This chain joins TRBV5-1 and TRBJ2-5; 11 bases agree with TRBD2. The CDR3 spans 15 residues. CDR1 is SGHRS, CDR2 YFSETQ, per germline.